Presented here are 5 T cell receptor beta chains from one specimen sequenced in a study of CD8 T cells in Susac syndrome. An amount of RNA that ranged from 0.5 to 1 ug was reverse transcribed with random hexamers. TCRdb re-called the immunoSEQ multiplex PCR reads with MiXCR, one entry per CDR3 protein. The repertoire holds approximately 150,000 distinct CDR3 sequences, with around 93% as singletons. Sequenced: CD4+ T cells from PBMCs. All receptors derive from a human donor in good health.

The CDR3 spells CASSPLLQDYGYTF. The CDR3 DNA reads TGTGCCAGCAGCCCCCTACTACAGGACTATGGCTACACCTTC. The chain recombines TRBV7-9 with TRBJ1-2; possible D gene TRBD1, 5 bases. Trimming left V 5 bases short and J 3 bases short, with 13 bases between. Looked up from germline, CDR1 is SEHNR and CDR2 is FQNEAQ (reference sequence). The CDR3 spans 14 residues.

The CDR3 DNA follows: TGCAGTGCTAGAACAGCGGGCCAAGAGACCCAGTACTTC. Protein sequence: CSARTAGQETQYF. The J gene is TRBJ2-5, the V gene TRBV20-1; tentatively, D is TRBD2 (6 bases). The CDR3 spans 13 residues. The ends were cut back, 2 bases at V and 1 base at J, with 8 bases in the middle. Looked up from germline, CDR1 is DFQATT and CDR2 is SNEGSKA (reference sequence).

The chain carries TRBV29-1 and TRBJ2-5, with D possibly matching TRBD2 (7 bases). Trimming removed 2 bases at V and 4 bases at J, with 11 bases between. There are 13 residues in the CDR3. The germline V gene has CDR1 SQVTM and CDR2 ANQGSEA. The CDR3 protein is CSVERGGGETQYF. The CDR3 nucleotides are TGCAGCGTTGAACGAGGGGGGGGAGAGACCCAGTACTTC.

The sample holds one count of this clonotype. The chain joins TRBV5-1 to TRBJ1-2, with 7 bases matching TRBD1. The ends lost 3 bases at V and 0 bases at J; junction bases unmatched: 8. This CDR3 region has 16 residues. Germline loops: CDR1 SGHRS, CDR2 YFSETQ. CDR3 loop: CASSYRDSATNYGYTF. DNA for the CDR3: TGCGCCAGCAGCTACCGGGACAGCGCTACTAACTATGGCTACACCTTC.

This sequence joins TRBV4-2 and TRBJ2-1; D remains unclear. V dropped 0 bases and J dropped 3 bases, with 12 bases sitting between them. CDR1 and CDR2 from the germline V gene are LGHNA and YNFKEQ. This CDR3 contains 16 residues. The CDR3 region has the DNA TGTGCCAGCAGCCAAGAAACAGTGACCGTCTACAATGAGCAGTTCTTC. Translation: CASSQETVTVYNEQFF.